The clone carrying this T cell receptor beta chain has just a few counts. TCR beta CDR3 regions were amplified from RNA. The HTBI primer set was used in a first-round RT-PCR of the TCR CDR3. TCRdb re-analysed the multiplex PCR reads in MiXCR, keeping a single row per CDR3 protein. The table shows hundreds of thousands of distinct CDR3 sequences, with approximately 25% occurring only once. The data were taken from a study of T cells in Graves' hyperthyroidism and ophthalmopathy. A lack of ophthalmopathy progression within 18 months defined stable Graves' hyperthyroidism. The hyperthyroidism patients had all been newly diagnosed, and their disease duration was under 2 months. Their ages ranged from 18 to 65 years. Exclusion followed for patients with uncontrolled infection, other autoimmune disease, pregnancy or lactation. More than 8 ml fresh peripheral blood yielded the PBMCs. The germline CDR1 and CDR2 sequences are DFQATT and SNEGSKA (reference sequence). V shed 2 bases and J shed 9 bases, with 8 bases lying between them. There are 11 residues in the CDR3.

This rearrangement joins TRBV20-1 to TRBJ2-1, with TRBD2 as a possible D gene (5 bases). The receptor was isolated from a man aged 45-65 years with Graves' hyperthyroidism. The source material was blood. The chain's CDR3 is CSARRGREQFF. The CDR3 DNA sequence: TGCAGTGCTAGAAGAGGGCGTGAGCAGTTCTTC.